The present TCR beta chain was sequenced within a study of identical twins. Overall study findings and caveats: Researchers reported excess low generation probability among twin-shared out-of-frame alpha sequences. Models predicted less out-of-frame TCR alpha sharing in monozygotic twins than was found. Invariant T cells like MAIT and iNKT could partly confound the zero-insertion analyses.

Turning to this clonotype: The antigen remains unidentified.

MiXCR, run by TCRdb on the 5' RACE reads, gives a single entry per CDR3 protein. The sample has approximately 490,000 distinct CDR3 sequences, 20% to 25% seen once. This CDR3 has 17 amino acids. The germline gives CDR1 SEHNR, CDR2 FQNEAQ (reference sequence). After removal of 2 bases from V and 0 bases from J, the junction contained 7 bases not matched to a gene. The same specimen was also included in a second study, on yellow fever vaccine responses in identical twins. Per that paper: After vaccination, twins' T cell response reportedly seemed partly convergent, partly personalized.

The chain recombines TRBV7-9 with TRBJ2-3; 8 bases are a match to TRBD1. The sequence was obtained from a young woman in good health. The sample comprised CD4+ T cells sorted from blood. Here the CDR3 reads CASSLKWGTGSTDTQYF. Here the CDR3 DNA reads TGTGCCAGCAGCTTAAAATGGGGGACAGGCAGCACAGATACGCAGTATTTT.